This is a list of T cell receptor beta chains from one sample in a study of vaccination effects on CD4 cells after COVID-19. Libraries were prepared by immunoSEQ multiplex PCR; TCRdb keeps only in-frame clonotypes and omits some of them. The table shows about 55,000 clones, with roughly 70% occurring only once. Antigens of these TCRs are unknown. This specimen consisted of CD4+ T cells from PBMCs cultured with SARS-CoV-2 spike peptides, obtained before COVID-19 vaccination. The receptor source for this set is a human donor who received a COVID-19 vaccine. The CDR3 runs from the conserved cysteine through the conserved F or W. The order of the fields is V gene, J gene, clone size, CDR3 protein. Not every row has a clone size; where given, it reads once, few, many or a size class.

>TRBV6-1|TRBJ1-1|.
CASSETREGTEAFF
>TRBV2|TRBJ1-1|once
CASRGQGDTEAFF
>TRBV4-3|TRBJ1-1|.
CASSQRAMGGLNTEAFF
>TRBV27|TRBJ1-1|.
CASSEGGWGGNTEAFF
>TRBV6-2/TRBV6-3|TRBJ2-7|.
CASSGQGLLYEQYF
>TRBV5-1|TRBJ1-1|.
CASSPQDRGLAFF
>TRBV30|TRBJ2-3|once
CAWEMSSSTDTQYF
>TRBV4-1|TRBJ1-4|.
CASSQDRGRREKLFF
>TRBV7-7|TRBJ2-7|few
CASSLDRVKEQYF
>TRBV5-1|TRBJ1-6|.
CASSSPRPNSPLHF
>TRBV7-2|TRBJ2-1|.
CASSLFGRTIYNEQFF
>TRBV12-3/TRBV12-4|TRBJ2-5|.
CASSVTGKETQYF
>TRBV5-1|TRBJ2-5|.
CASSASGIQETQYF
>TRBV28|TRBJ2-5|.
CASRLTGETQYF
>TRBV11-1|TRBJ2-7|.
CASSRGQGKAYEQYF
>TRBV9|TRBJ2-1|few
CASSVDQLESHEQFF